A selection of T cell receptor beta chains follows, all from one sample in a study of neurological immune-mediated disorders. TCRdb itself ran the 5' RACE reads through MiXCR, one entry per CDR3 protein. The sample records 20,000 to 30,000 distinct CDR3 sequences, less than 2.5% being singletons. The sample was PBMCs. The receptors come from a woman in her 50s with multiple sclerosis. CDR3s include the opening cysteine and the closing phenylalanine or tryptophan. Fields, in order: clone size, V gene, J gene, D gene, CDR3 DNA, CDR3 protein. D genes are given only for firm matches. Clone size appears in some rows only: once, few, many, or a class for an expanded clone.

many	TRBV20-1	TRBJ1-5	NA	TGCAGTGCTAGATTTGGGACAAGCAACGATCAGCCCCAGCATTTT	CSARFGTSNDQPQHF
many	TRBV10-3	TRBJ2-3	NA	TGTGCCATCAGTGAGGGGGGGAACACAGATACGCAGTATTTT	CAISEGGNTDTQYF
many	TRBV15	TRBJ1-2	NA	TGTGCCACCAGCAGAGATCGTGGCGTTGGGCCCTATGGCTACACCTTC	CATSRDRGVGPYGYTF
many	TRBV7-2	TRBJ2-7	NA	TGTGCCAGCAGCTCCACGGCTGGCTCCTACGAGCAGTACTTC	CASSSTAGSYEQYF
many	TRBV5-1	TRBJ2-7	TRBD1	TGCGCCAGCAGCTTGGAGACAGGGGCCTACGAGCAGTACTTC	CASSLETGAYEQYF
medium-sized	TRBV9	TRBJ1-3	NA	TGTGCCAGCAGCGTAGCCCCTGGAAACACCATATATTTT	CASSVAPGNTIYF
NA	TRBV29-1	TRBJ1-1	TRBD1	TGCAGCGGCGCCCAGGGGGCTTCGACTGAAGCTTTCTTT	CSGAQGASTEAFF
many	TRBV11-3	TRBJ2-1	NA	TGTGCCAGCAGCTTAGCCTTCCGACAGAGCCATGAGCAGTTCTTC	CASSLAFRQSHEQFF
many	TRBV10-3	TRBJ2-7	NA	TGTGCCATCAGTGAAGGACTTCTCTACGAGCAGTACTTC	CAISEGLLYEQYF
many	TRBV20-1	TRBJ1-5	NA	TGCAGTGCTAGTGTGGGACACCCGATCCAGCCCCAGCATTTT	CSASVGHPIQPQHF
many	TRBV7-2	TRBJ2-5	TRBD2	TGTGCCAGCAGCCTGGGACTAGCGGGAGTCTCAGAGACCCAGTACTTC	CASSLGLAGVSETQYF
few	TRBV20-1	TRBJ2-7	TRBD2	TGCAGTGCTACCGCTCCGGGACTAGCGGGACAAGTGCAGTACTTC	CSATAPGLAGQVQYF
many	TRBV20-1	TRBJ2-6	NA	TGCAGTGCTAGCTCTAGGCACGGGGCCAACGTCCTGACTTTC	CSASSRHGANVLTF
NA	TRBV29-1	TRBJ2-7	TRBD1	TGCAGCGTTGAAGGCCCGACAGGGGGCAGCTACGAGCAGTACTTC	CSVEGPTGGSYEQYF
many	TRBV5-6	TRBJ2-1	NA	TGTGCCAGCAGCGGCCGGGACCGAAGCTCCTACAATGAGCAGTTCTTC	CASSGRDRSSYNEQFF
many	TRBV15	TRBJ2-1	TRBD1	TGTGCCACCAGCACCCCCTTACGGGACAGGGGTGGTGAGCAGTTCTTC	CATSTPLRDRGGEQFF
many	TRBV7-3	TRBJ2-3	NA	TGTGCCAGCAGCTTAACACGAGTTGATACGCAGTATTTT	CASSLTRVDTQYF
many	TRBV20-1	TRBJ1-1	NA	TGCAGTGCTAGAGATCGCGGGAAGACGGTCGCTGAAGCTTTCTTT	CSARDRGKTVAEAFF
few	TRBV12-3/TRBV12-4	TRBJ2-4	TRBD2	TGTGCCAGCAGTTTCTGGCCCTCGGGGGGTCAGTACTTC	CASSFWPSGGQYF
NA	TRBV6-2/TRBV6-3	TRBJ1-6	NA	TGTGCCAGCAGTCGCACGGTGGTTTCACCCCTCCACTTT	CASSRTVVSPLHF
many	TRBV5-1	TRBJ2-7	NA	TGCGCCAGCAGCTTGAACCAGGGGGGCTACGAGCAGTACTTC	CASSLNQGGYEQYF
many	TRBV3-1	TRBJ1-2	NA	TGTGCCAGCAGCCAAGAACCCATTCAAGCCTATGGCTACACCTTC	CASSQEPIQAYGYTF
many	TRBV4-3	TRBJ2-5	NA	TGCGCCAGCAGCCACGAGGCCTCAGGGTGGGAGACCCAGTACTTC	CASSHEASGWETQYF
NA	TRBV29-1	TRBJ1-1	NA	TGCAGTTTTCACGCGGGGGTGACTGAAGCTTTCTTT	CSFHAGVTEAFF
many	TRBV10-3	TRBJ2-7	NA	TGTGCCGTGGCAGAGGTCCACGAGCAGTACTTC	CAVAEVHEQYF